What follows are 27 T cell receptor beta chains derived from one specimen sequenced in a study of OX40 agonist ivuxolimab in advanced cancers. Libraries were built with the immunoSEQ multiplex PCR assay. Drawn from immuneACCESS, this table holds only the in-frame rearrangements with V and J called that TCRdb kept. Clones are partly lost; checked studies trace under half to an unresolved V gene and leave the rest unexplained. This sample lists roughly 70,000 clones; about 87% were detected once. The top ten hold approximately 0.67% of the sample. The specimen was CD4+ or CD8+ T cells sorted from blood, collected in a trial of the OX40 agonist ivuxolimab. The receptors were sampled from an adult with an advanced solid tumor such as melanoma, head and neck, liver or kidney cancer.

The chain combines TRBV5-1 with TRBJ1-3; a possible D gene is TRBD1 (5 bases). V was pared by 4 bases and J by 0 bases, with 14 bases between. This CDR3 has 16 residues. Germline V gene data show CDR1 as SGHRS and CDR2 as YFSETQ. In DNA form, the CDR3 reads TGCGCCAGCAGCGTTGGGACGGAGGGCTCTGGAAACACCATATATTTT. Amino acids: CASSVGTEGSGNTIYF. The whole variable domain, remainder taken from reference TRBV5-1 and TRBJ1-3, is KAGVTQTPRYLIKTRGQQVTLSCSPISGHRSVSWYQQTPGQGLQFLFEYFSETQRNKGNFPGRFSGRQFSNSRSEMNVSTLELGDSALYLCASSVGTEGSGNTIYFGEGSWLTVV.

In this sample, this clone turned up once. This chain joins TRBV30 and TRBJ1-4; the D gene is possibly TRBD1 (6 bases). From germline, CDR1 is GTSNPN and CDR2 SVGIG (reference sequence). The V end was cut by 0 bases, the J end by 3 bases, with 17 bases between. There are 17 residues in the CDR3. CDR3 in DNA: TGTGCCTGGAGTGTTCGTACCAGGGGTTCGTCTAATGAAAAACTGTTTTTT. It specifies CAWSVRTRGSSNEKLFF.

This chain links TRBV28 with TRBJ1-5; D remains unclear. The CDR3 runs 12 residues. V dropped 4 bases and J dropped 10 bases, with 11 bases sitting between them. Germline CDR1 is MDHEN and CDR2 is SYDVKM. CDR3 in DNA: TGTGCCAGCAGTTCCGGCTCAAGCCCCCAGCATTTT. This encodes CASSSGSSPQHF.

V usage is TRBV5-6 and J usage is TRBJ2-5; the D gene is possibly TRBD2 (6 bases). Trimming removed 0 bases at V and 1 base at J, with 7 bases between. Germline V gene lookup returns CDR1 SGHDT and CDR2 YYEEEE. This CDR3 is built from 14 residues. The CDR3 nucleotides read TGTGCCAGCAGCTTGGCGGGGGTCCAAGAGACCCAGTACTTC. Translation gives CASSLAGVQETQYF.

The J gene is TRBJ2-7, the V gene TRBV6-6; D is unclear. Between the trimmed V and J ends, which lost 4 bases and 3 bases, there was a span of 19 bases. The length of the CDR3 is 16 residues. Looked up from germline, CDR1 is MNHNY and CDR2 is SVGAGI (reference sequence). The CDR3 coding sequence is TGTGCCAGCAGTTCCCTTTCATCAATCCGTCTCTACGAGCAGTACTTC. Translated, it gives CASSSLSSIRLYEQYF.

The chain has TRBV2 and TRBJ2-1; D not certain. The CDR3 runs 11 residues. Trimming removed 5 bases from V and 9 bases from J, with 8 bases in between. CDR1 is SNHLY, CDR2 FYNNEI, per germline. CDR3 loop: CASSLEIEQFF. CDR3 coding DNA: TGTGCCAGCAGTCTCGAAATTGAGCAGTTCTTC.

The CDR3 nucleotides read TGTGCCAGTAGCCAGCTCAGGTTCGTACAGCCCCAGCATTTT. Translating gives CASSQLRFVQPQHF. The chain employs TRBV19 and TRBJ1-5; D not resolved. Germline V CDR1 and CDR2: LNHDA, SQIVND (reference sequence). There are 14 residues in the CDR3. V lost 6 bases, J lost 7 bases, and 16 bases lay in between.

The rearrangement links TRBV7-8 to TRBJ2-2; D not certain. Trimming stripped 5 bases from V and 2 bases from J, with 6 bases between. Germline V CDR1 and CDR2: SGHVS, FQNEAQ. The CDR3 runs 13 residues. The CDR3: CASSPSNTGELFF. In DNA, the CDR3 is TGTGCCAGCAGCCCGAGTAACACCGGGGAGCTGTTTTTT.

The chain carries TRBV10-3 and TRBJ2-7; D unclear. The V end was cut by 0 bases, the J end by 4 bases, with 7 bases between. The CDR3 sequence is 13 residues long. Germline lookup yields CDR1 ENHRY and CDR2 SYGVKD. CDR3 residues: CAISESGSYEQYF. The CDR3, as DNA: TGTGCCATCAGTGAGTCGGGGTCTTACGAGCAGTACTTC.

This chain connects TRBV5-4 to TRBJ2-5; the match to TRBD2 covers 11 bases. CDR3 length equals 16 residues. Looked up from germline, CDR1 is SGHNT and CDR2 is YYREEE (reference sequence). The junction had 2 bases not matched to a gene; V was cut back by 0 bases and J by 1 base. The CDR3 loop is CASSLGLAGTQETQYF. CDR3 nucleotide sequence: TGTGCCAGCAGCTTGGGACTAGCGGGGACCCAAGAGACCCAGTACTTC.

The CDR3, as DNA: TGCAGCGCCCAAGGGGGGACTAGCGGGAGCTCCGAGCAGTACTTC. Protein product: CSAQGGTSGSSEQYF. J is TRBJ2-7 and V is TRBV29-1, with 14 bases lining up with TRBD2. Germline V CDR1 and CDR2: SQVTM, ANQGSEA. The CDR3 sequence is 15 residues long. V gave up 7 bases and J gave up 6 bases; unmatched junction bases: 11.

This CDR3 reads CASSATNPGRARTDTQYF. The CDR3 DNA reads as TGTGCCAGCAGTGCAACCAATCCTGGACGGGCACGCACAGATACGCAGTATTTT. The chain recombines TRBV25-1 with TRBJ2-3; D uncertain. The germline CDR1 and CDR2 sequences are MGHDK and SYGVNS. The CDR3 extends over 18 amino acids. V was cut by 4 bases and J by 1 base, with 21 bases left in between.

This rearrangement joins TRBV30 to TRBJ2-7; D is possibly TRBD1 (6 bases). The CDR3 sequence is 11 residues long. The V end was cut by 5 bases, the J end by 1 base, with 6 bases between. Germline V gene lookup returns CDR1 GTSNPN and CDR2 SVGIG (reference sequence). The CDR3 is CAWQGSYEQYF. The DNA of the CDR3 is TGTGCCTGGCAGGGGTCCTACGAGCAGTACTTC. The whole variable domain, filled in from reference TRBV30 and TRBJ2-7, reads SQTIHQWPATLVQPVGSPLSLECTVEGTSNPNLYWYRQAAGRGLQLLFYSVGIGQISSEVPQNLSASRPQDRQFILSSKKLLLSDSGFYLCAWQGSYEQYFGPGTRLTVT.

The chain links TRBV10-3 to TRBJ2-3; D is uncertain. The germline V gene has CDR1 ENHRY and CDR2 SYGVKD. The V gene lost 0 bases and the J gene lost 3 bases, with 13 bases spanning the gap. The CDR3 is made up of 16 amino acids. The CDR3 nucleotides are TGTGCCATCAGTGAGTCTGGAGCCACCCCTACAGATACGCAGTATTTT. This codes for CAISESGATPTDTQYF.

V and J are TRBV28 and TRBJ2-2; 8 bases are shared with TRBD1. CDR1 is MDHEN and CDR2 is SYDVKM in the germline V gene. J lost 7 bases, V lost 4 bases, and 11 bases had no gene match. The CDR3 extends over 16 amino acids. This CDR3 reads CASSYMTGAAGGELFF. CDR3 coding DNA: TGTGCCAGCAGTTACATGACAGGGGCCGCGGGCGGGGAGCTGTTTTTT.

A single count supports this clone. The rearrangement links TRBV4-2 to TRBJ1-5; perhaps TRBD1 as D (6 bases). The CDR3 length is 16 residues. Germline lookup yields CDR1 LGHNA and CDR2 YNFKEQ. Trimming left V 4 bases short and J 5 bases short, with 18 bases between. CDR3 amino acids: CASSPQQGLGDQPQHF. CDR3 coding DNA: TGTGCCAGCAGCCCTCAACAGGGCCTTGGGGATCAGCCCCAGCATTTT.

The CDR3 nucleotides read TGTGCCAGCAGTTTATTTTCTTCAGGGGACACCGGGGAGCTGTTTTTT. This sequence encodes CASSLFSSGDTGELFF. V and J are TRBV28 and TRBJ2-2; possibly TRBD1 for D (6 bases). The CDR3 loop spans 16 amino acids. CDR1 and CDR2 from the germline V gene are MDHEN and SYDVKM. V was shortened by 1 base and J by 3 bases, with 12 bases between the two germline ends.

V is TRBV2 and J is TRBJ1-5; 8 bases line up with TRBD1. The CDR3 has 13 amino acids. Germline-derived CDR1 and CDR2 are SNHLY and FYNNEI. V lost 7 bases, J lost 7 bases, and 6 bases stayed unmatched. The CDR3 spells CASKTGGGQPQHF. The CDR3 bases are TGTGCCAGCAAAACAGGGGGAGGACAGCCCCAGCATTTT. Full variable domain (outside the CDR3, taken from reference TRBV2 and TRBJ1-5): EPEVTQTPSHQVTQMGQEVILRCVPISNHLYFYWYRQILGQKVEFLVSFYNNEISEKSEIFDDQFSVERPDGSNFTLKIRSTKLEDSAMYFCASKTGGGQPQHFGDGTRLSIL.

This clone was counted a single time. The chain couples TRBV12-5 to TRBJ2-6; 9 positions match TRBD1. This CDR3 spans 18 amino acids. V dropped 6 bases and J dropped 0; count of bases not matched to a gene: 9. Germline loops: CDR1 LGHNT, CDR2 FRNRAP. CDR3 residues: CASGSWTGANSGANVLTF. The CDR3 bases are TGTGCTAGTGGCTCCTGGACAGGGGCGAACTCTGGGGCCAACGTCCTGACTTTC.

The chain carries TRBV6-6 and TRBJ2-7; 8 bases fit TRBD2. With V trimmed by 6 bases and J by 2 bases, 9 bases remained unmatched. Germline lookup yields CDR1 MNHNY and CDR2 SVGAGI (reference sequence). The CDR3 spans 15 residues. CDR3 residues: CASSLGGVAPYEQYF. CDR3 bases: TGTGCCAGCAGCCTCGGGGGGGTCGCCCCCTACGAGCAGTACTTC.

A few counts support this clone. V is TRBV4-1 and J is TRBJ2-7; tentatively, D is TRBD1 (5 bases). Germline V gene lookup returns CDR1 MGHRA and CDR2 YSYEKL. The CDR3 runs to 13 residues. Trimming stripped 0 bases from V and 7 bases from J, with 10 bases between. The CDR3 region has the DNA TGCGCCAGCAGCCAAGATTTCGCAGGGGAGCAGTACTTC. Translating it yields CASSQDFAGEQYF.

J is TRBJ2-5 and V is TRBV19, with 7 positions matching TRBD2. The CDR3 extends over 15 amino acids. CDR1 is LNHDA and CDR2 is SQIVND in the germline V gene (reference sequence). V shed 6 bases and J 1 base; nucleotides not matched to a gene: 8. In DNA form, the CDR3 reads TGTGCCAGTAGCCGGCTTGGCGGGGGCCAAGAGACCCAGTACTTC. Translation gives CASSRLGGGQETQYF.

In DNA form, the CDR3 reads TGTGCCAGCAGGGGGCAAAGCGGGAGTACGCAGTATTTT. Its translation is CASRGQSGSTQYF. The chain combines TRBV2 with TRBJ2-3; 8 positions match TRBD2. Germline V gene sequence: CDR1 SNHLY, CDR2 FYNNEI. The length of the CDR3 is 13 residues. V lost 6 bases, J lost 8 bases, and 7 bases stayed unmatched.

The V call is TRBV7-9, the J call TRBJ2-5, with a tentative D call TRBD2 (6 bases). V lost 4 bases and J 5 bases, leaving 20 bases between the germline ends. In germline, CDR1 is SEHNR, CDR2 FQNEAQ (reference sequence). The CDR3 consists of 16 residues. CDR3 in DNA: TGTGCCAGCAGCTCAGGCGGCGGGACTCGAGGGGAGACCCAGTACTTC. It is translated as CASSSGGGTRGETQYF.

This chain links TRBV5-5 with TRBJ1-5; possibly TRBD1 for D (5 bases). The CDR3 length is 13 residues. Germline lookup yields CDR1 SGHKS and CDR2 YYEKEE (reference sequence). The V and J ends lost 4 bases and 3 bases respectively, with 8 bases between them. CDR3 loop: CASSRQYNQPQHF. In nucleotides, the CDR3 is TGTGCCAGCAGCCGACAGTACAATCAGCCCCAGCATTTT.

This chain connects TRBV5-1 to TRBJ1-2; D is perhaps TRBD1 (5 bases). Trimming shortened V by 3 bases and J by 0 bases, and 15 bases separated the two germline ends. The CDR3 loop spans 16 amino acids. Germline values: CDR1 SGHRS, CDR2 YFSETQ. The CDR3 spells CASSWLTGTANYGYTF. CDR3 nucleotide sequence: TGCGCCAGCAGCTGGTTAACCGGGACGGCTAACTATGGCTACACCTTC.

The J gene is TRBJ2-5, the V gene TRBV28; 8 bases map to TRBD1. The better agreement between TRBJ2-7 and the DNA end casts doubt on the J call. Germline V gives CDR1 MDHEN, CDR2 SYDVKM. The CDR3 spans 15 residues. The CDR3 reads CASSLSGQGDYEQYF. The CDR3 nucleotides read TGTGCCAGCAGCCTATCCGGACAGGGAGACTACGAGCAGTACTTC.